The clone carrying this T cell receptor beta chain was seen a single time. This specimen comes from a study of blood T cell repertoires in COVID-19. Trimming pared 1 base from V and 7 bases from J, leaving 11 bases between. CDR3 length equals 14 residues. Germline CDR1 reads SGHTA; CDR2 reads FQGNSA. Per the original methods: Researchers report that nucleated cell counts were estimated from reference gene primer amplification. Using immunoSEQ multiplex PCR, the repertoire was profiled, and TCRdb retains in-frame clones only, with some absent. V and J calls and clone size are given by that table; D and trimming were obtained from the DNA. Among 300,000 to 400,000 clones, about nine tenths were seen once, and the ten largest hold about 7.3%.

The receptor was isolated from a woman in her 70s with COVID-19, enrolled during active disease. The V call is TRBV7-2, the J call TRBJ2-1; perhaps TRBD1 as D (6 bases). The sequenced sample was peripheral blood. The DNA for the CDR3 is TGTGCCAGCAGCTTAGTACAGGGAAGTAATGAGCAGTTCTTC. This codes for CASSLVQGSNEQFF.